A single sample gave rise to the 19 T cell receptor beta chains below, sequenced in a study of blood T cell repertoires in COVID-19. Generated by immunoSEQ multiplex PCR, the TCRdb table keeps only in-frame clones and is missing some. Of a few hundred thousand clones listed, 80% to 90% are singletons. Material for sequencing was peripheral blood. All receptors derive from a woman in her 70s with acute or convalescent COVID-19.

V usage is TRBV19 and J usage is TRBJ1-6, with D possibly being TRBD1 (5 bases). V lost 3 bases, J lost 6 bases, and 9 bases lay in between. Looked up from germline, CDR1 is LNHDA and CDR2 is SQIVND (reference sequence). This CDR3 is 14 amino acids long. CDR3 in DNA: TGTGCCAGTAGTATGCGGCAGGGTAATTCACCCCTCCACTTT. Translated, it gives CASSMRQGNSPLHF. The variable domain in full, with the rest retrieved from reference TRBV19 and TRBJ1-6, is DGGITQSPKYLFRKEGQNVTLSCEQNLNHDAMYWYRQDPGQGLRLIYYSQIVNDFQKGDIAEGYSVSREKKESFPLTVTSAQKNPTAFYLCASSMRQGNSPLHFGNGTRLTVT.

The chain combines TRBV18 with TRBJ1-3; D remains ambiguous. This CDR3 has 15 amino acids. Looked up from germline, CDR1 is KGHSH and CDR2 is LQKENI. Trimming shortened V by 0 bases and J by 0 bases, and 6 bases separated the two germline ends. The CDR3: CASSPPTGSGNTIYF. The CDR3 DNA follows: TGTGCCAGCTCACCACCAACCGGCTCTGGAAACACCATATATTTT.

The chain couples TRBV5-3 to TRBJ2-5; D is possibly TRBD1 (6 bases). TRBV5-3 qualifies as an ORF whose function is uncertain. The CDR3 runs to 13 residues. The V end was cut by 0 bases, the J end by 5 bases, with 8 bases between. In DNA, the CDR3 is TGTGCCAGAAGCTTGGCAGGGGAGGAGACCCAGTACTTC. Protein product: CARSLAGEETQYF.

J is TRBJ1-5 and V is TRBV5-1; unclear D gene. The CDR3 is made up of 14 amino acids. Trimming removed 0 bases at V and 6 bases at J, with 10 bases between. Germline CDR1 is SGHRS and CDR2 is YFSETQ. For the CDR3, the DNA is TGCGCCAGCAGCTTGGAGGGAGGTGGTCAGCCCCAGCATTTT. Protein sequence: CASSLEGGGQPQHF.

This chain connects TRBV20-1 to TRBJ1-1; D gene unclear. Trimming shortened V by 1 base and J by 10 bases, and 10 bases separated the two germline ends. Germline loops: CDR1 DFQATT, CDR2 SNEGSKA (reference sequence). CDR3 length: 11 amino acids. CDR3 loop: CSARGRPGAFF. The CDR3 nucleotides are TGCAGTGCTAGAGGGAGACCCGGAGCTTTCTTT.

The rearrangement links TRBV7-9 to TRBJ1-2, with D possibly TRBD1 on 6 matching bases. There are 12 residues in the CDR3. In germline, CDR1 is SEHNR, CDR2 FQNEAQ (reference sequence). The V end was cut by 5 bases, the J end by 6 bases, with 10 bases between. CDR3 residues: CASSGGGDGYTF. The CDR3, as DNA: TGTGCCAGCAGCGGAGGGGGGGATGGCTACACCTTC.

This rearrangement joins TRBV3-1 (or the pseudogene TRBV3-2) to TRBJ1-5; D unresolved. The V end lost 1 base, the J end lost 5 bases, and 3 bases lay between the germline ends. Germline loops: CDR1 LGHDT, CDR2 YNNKEL (reference sequence). CDR3 length: 12 amino acids. The chain's CDR3 is CASSQADQPQHF. The CDR3 nucleotides are TGTGCCAGCAGCCAAGCGGATCAGCCCCAGCATTTT.

The chain links TRBV29-1 to TRBJ1-1; the D is unclear. Germline V lookup: CDR1 SQVTM, CDR2 ANQGSEA. V shed 6 bases and J shed 3 bases, with 5 bases lying between them. The CDR3 length is 10 residues. CDR3 amino acids: CSVRDTEAFF. In DNA form, the CDR3 reads TGCAGCGTCCGGGACACTGAAGCTTTCTTT.

The genes are TRBV7-6 and TRBJ2-7; D is undetermined. V lost 5 bases and J lost 3, with 5 bases in between. The CDR3 spans 11 residues. Germline values: CDR1 SGHVS, CDR2 FNYEAQ. In DNA, the CDR3 is TGTGCCAGCAGCATCGGCTACGAGCAGTACTTC. This gives the protein CASSIGYEQYF.

V is TRBV3-1 (or the pseudogene TRBV3-2) and J is TRBJ1-1, with TRBD1 identical over 8 bases. The CDR3 covers 15 residues. The germline CDR1 and CDR2 sequences are LGHDT and YNNKEL (reference sequence). J was trimmed by 9 bases and V by 0 bases; bases with no gene match: 9. CDR3 sequence: CASSQDQVGQGKAFF. CDR3 in DNA: TGTGCCAGCAGCCAAGATCAAGTAGGACAGGGTAAAGCTTTCTTT.

V is TRBV7-2 and J is TRBJ2-3; D is perhaps TRBD2 (7 bases). Between the trimmed V and J ends, which lost 2 bases and 3 bases, there was a span of 12 bases. This CDR3 comprises 15 residues. CDR1 SGHTA and CDR2 FQGNSA come from the germline V gene. Here the CDR3 reads CASSLSGGRTDTQYF. The DNA for the CDR3 is TGTGCCAGCAGCTTATCCGGGGGGCGGACAGATACGCAGTATTTT.

This rearrangement joins TRBV30 to TRBJ2-5, with 10 bases identical to TRBD2. V was pared by 1 base and J by 4 bases, with 9 bases of the junction left unmatched. Germline V gene lookup returns CDR1 GTSNPN and CDR2 SVGIG (reference sequence). The CDR3 totals 16 residues. The CDR3 sequence is CAWSGLAGGLAETQYF. The CDR3 DNA reads TGTGCCTGGAGTGGGTTAGCGGGGGGTCTGGCAGAGACCCAGTACTTC.

The chain carries TRBV9 and TRBJ2-7; TRBD1 is a possible D gene (6 bases). V lost 0 bases, J lost 3 bases, and 13 bases lay in between. CDR1 SGDLS and CDR2 YYNGEE come from the germline V gene. The CDR3 totals 15 residues. The CDR3 loop is CASSVGSGVIYEQYF. The CDR3 nucleotides read TGTGCCAGCAGCGTAGGATCAGGGGTGATCTACGAGCAGTACTTC.

The count of this clone is one. The chain uses TRBV15 and TRBJ2-1, with D tentatively TRBD2 (6 bases). CDR1 is LNHNV and CDR2 is YYDKDF in the germline V gene (reference sequence). The CDR3 has 16 amino acids. V lost 0 bases, J lost 0 bases, and 9 bases lay in between. The CDR3 loop is CATSRDMRGSYNEQFF. Written as DNA, the CDR3 is TGTGCCACCAGCAGAGACATGCGGGGCTCCTACAATGAGCAGTTCTTC.

As DNA, the CDR3 is TGTGCCAGCAGCCCAACGGGGGTGGACTATGGCTACACCTTC. It encodes CASSPTGVDYGYTF. The chain uses TRBV11-2 and TRBJ1-2, with D perhaps matching TRBD1 (5 bases). Deletions cut 5 bases from V and 3 bases from J, with 13 bases between. CDR1 is SGHAT and CDR2 is FQNNGV in the germline V gene. This CDR3 is 14 amino acids long.

The chain is built from TRBV5-6 and TRBJ1-5, with D maybe TRBD1 (5 bases). Between the trimmed V and J ends, which lost 2 bases and 7 bases, there was a span of 13 bases. The CDR3 contains 14 residues. Germline V gives CDR1 SGHDT, CDR2 YYEEEE. The chain's CDR3 is CASSFGGSYQPQHF. As DNA, the CDR3 is TGTGCCAGCAGCTTCGGGGGTAGCTACCAGCCCCAGCATTTT. The whole variable domain, filled in from reference TRBV5-6 and TRBJ1-5, reads DAGVTQSPTHLIKTRGQQVTLRCSPKSGHDTVSWYQQALGQGPQFIFQYYEEEERQRGNFPDRFSGHQFPNYSSELNVNALLLGDSALYLCASSFGGSYQPQHFGDGTRLSIL.

V usage is TRBV12-3 or TRBV12-4 and J usage is TRBJ2-3, with a weak D call TRBD2 (6 bases). The CDR3 is 13 residues long. V lost 5 bases, J lost 2 bases, and 8 bases lay in between. CDR3 in amino acids: CASSGTFTDTQYF. The CDR3 DNA reads as TGTGCCAGCAGTGGGACTTTCACAGATACGCAGTATTTT.

The J gene is TRBJ2-1, the V gene TRBV24-1; the match to TRBD2 covers 9 bases. Germline trimming cut 7 bases from V and 4 bases from J; bases unmatched to any gene: 10. This CDR3 comprises 16 residues. CDR1 KGHDR and CDR2 SFDVKD come from the germline V gene. The CDR3 sequence: CATRAGKTSGYNEQFF. The CDR3 coding sequence is TGTGCCACCAGGGCGGGTAAGACTAGCGGTTACAATGAGCAGTTCTTC.

This sequence joins TRBV25-1 and TRBJ1-1; the D is unclear. V was trimmed by 1 base and J by 7 bases, leaving 7 bases between them. The germline CDR1 and CDR2 sequences are MGHDK and SYGVNS. This CDR3 spans 12 amino acids. CDR3 sequence (DNA): TGTGCCAGCAGTGAATCCTATGGTGAAGCTTTCTTT. As protein: CASSESYGEAFF.